The 22 T cell receptor beta chains listed next were all sequenced from one sample in a study of blood T cell repertoires in COVID-19. TCRdb's table, derived via immunoSEQ multiplex PCR, lists solely in-frame clones and lacks some. The sample shows approximately 400,000 clones, just over 90% of them seen only once. The sequenced material came from PBMCs or T cells enriched from blood (not recorded which). These receptors came from a woman between 40 and 50 years old who had been exposed to COVID-19.

The J gene is TRBJ1-2, the V gene TRBV29-1; D is ambiguous. Germline V gives CDR1 SQVTM, CDR2 ANQGSEA. The CDR3 sequence is 12 residues long. V was cut by 6 bases and J by 4 bases, with 12 bases left in between. The CDR3 sequence is CSVNLVLYGYTF. The DNA of the CDR3 is TGCAGCGTAAATCTTGTACTCTATGGCTACACCTTC.

The gene calls are TRBV29-1 and TRBJ1-2; TRBD1 aligns across 8 bases. This CDR3 comprises 13 residues. Germline V gene sequence: CDR1 SQVTM, CDR2 ANQGSEA. The V gene end was trimmed by 2 bases and the J gene end by 5 bases; junction bases not matched to a gene: 4. The CDR3 spells CSVEQGAPYGYTF. CDR3 sequence (DNA): TGCAGCGTTGAACAGGGGGCTCCGTATGGCTACACCTTC.

The rearrangement links TRBV5-1 to TRBJ1-4; 9 nucleotides match TRBD1. The trim removed 6 bases at V and 5 bases at J, leaving 5 bases unmatched. CDR3 length equals 14 residues. The germline V gene has CDR1 SGHRS and CDR2 YFSETQ. CDR3 bases: TGCGCCAGCACTTCCGGGACAGGGAATGAAAAACTGTTTTTT. Its protein product is CASTSGTGNEKLFF.

As concerns this clone: The same CDR3 arises from other DNA sequences in this sample as well. The rearrangement uses TRBV9 and TRBJ1-2, with a tentative D call TRBD1 (5 bases). CDR1 and CDR2 (germline): SGDLS, YYNGEE. The V gene lost 0 bases and the J gene lost 8 bases, with 11 bases spanning the gap. This CDR3 region has 13 residues. The CDR3 protein is CASSVGGGGGYTF. The CDR3 region has the DNA TGTGCCAGCAGCGTAGGTGGGGGAGGGGGCTACACCTTC.

The chain uses TRBV6-5 and TRBJ2-5, with 8 bases identical to TRBD2. This CDR3 has 13 residues. V lost 6 bases to trimming and J lost 5 bases; unmatched junction nucleotides: 5. CDR1 and CDR2 (germline): MNHEY, SVGAGI. CDR3 nucleotides: TGTGCCAGCAGCCCCCGGGGGGGGGAGACCCAGTACTTC. Translated, it gives CASSPRGGETQYF.

The chain uses TRBV21-1 and TRBJ2-5; the DNA was not compared with TRBD1, the D call given in the table. TRBV21-1 is a documented pseudogene. The CDR3 spans 16 residues. The CDR3 here is CASSKSLRHSQETQYF. For the CDR3, the DNA is TGTGCCAGCAGCAAAAGTCTCAGACACTCCCAAGAGACCCAGTACTTC.

V is TRBV9 and J is TRBJ2-4, with D possibly matching TRBD1 (5 bases). Germline V gives CDR1 SGDLS, CDR2 YYNGEE. The CDR3 has 15 residues. With 0 bases removed from V and 6 bases from J, the gap between germline ends came to 13 bases. CDR3 coding DNA: TGTGCCAGCAGCGTAGTTCGGCCAGGGCCAAACATTCAGTACTTC. Translating gives CASSVVRPGPNIQYF.

This clone has only one observation. The chain couples TRBV11-1 to TRBJ1-5; a weak D match, TRBD1 (6 bases). The germline V gene encodes CDR1 SGHAT and CDR2 FQDESV (reference sequence). The CDR3 runs 13 residues. Trimming removed 3 bases at V and 7 bases at J, with 10 bases between. The CDR3 here is CASSLGAEQPQHF. Written as DNA, the CDR3 is TGTGCCAGCAGCTTGGGGGCAGAGCAGCCCCAGCATTTT.

The rearrangement joins TRBV24-1 to TRBJ2-3; 8 nucleotides line up with TRBD1. The CDR3 runs to 15 residues. Trimming at V came to 9 bases and at J to 3 bases, leaving 10 bases not matched to a gene. Germline V gene data show CDR1 as KGHDR and CDR2 as SFDVKD. The chain's CDR3 is CATGDRGRGTDTQYF. CDR3 DNA: TGTGCCACCGGAGACAGGGGACGAGGAACAGATACGCAGTATTTT.

The V gene is TRBV6-5, the J gene TRBJ1-6, with unresolved D. Germline V gene lookup returns CDR1 MNHEY and CDR2 SVGAGI. This CDR3 is built from 13 residues. Between the trimmed V and J ends, which lost 10 bases and 1 base, there was a span of 8 bases. The CDR3 coding sequence is TGTGCCACCCGAGAATCCTATAATTCACCCCTCCACTTT. This sequence encodes CATRESYNSPLHF.

This sequence joins TRBV5-1 and TRBJ1-2; the match to TRBD1 covers 7 bases. V lost 7 bases to trimming and J lost 1 base; unmatched junction nucleotides: 4. This CDR3 contains 13 residues. Germline loops: CDR1 SGHRS, CDR2 YFSETQ. CDR3 sequence: CASQGDYNYGYTF. DNA for the CDR3: TGCGCCAGCCAGGGGGATTATAACTATGGCTACACCTTC.

The chain combines TRBV7-8 with TRBJ2-1; 11 bases fit TRBD2. This CDR3 is 16 amino acids long. The germline gives CDR1 SGHVS, CDR2 FQNEAQ. J was trimmed by 7 bases and V by 4 bases; bases with no gene match: 9. CDR3 sequence (DNA): TGTGCCAGCAGCTACAGTCTAGCGGGAGGACGGAATGAGCAGTTCTTC. Protein: CASSYSLAGGRNEQFF.

The chain links TRBV10-2 to TRBJ1-4; D not certain. V lost 3 bases, J lost 4 bases, and 9 bases lay in between. This CDR3 comprises 14 residues. Germline values: CDR1 WSHSY, CDR2 SAAADI. Here the CDR3 reads CASSDPGLNEKLFF. CDR3 DNA: TGCGCCAGCAGTGACCCTGGCCTTAATGAAAAACTGTTTTTT.

The V gene is TRBV2, the J gene TRBJ1-2, with 8 nucleotides matching TRBD1. V lost 2 bases to trimming and J lost 8 bases; unmatched junction nucleotides: 10. Looked up from germline, CDR1 is SNHLY and CDR2 is FYNNEI. CDR3 size: 15 residues. The CDR3: CASSEPPAGGLGYTF. The CDR3 nucleotides read TGTGCCAGCAGTGAACCCCCGGCAGGGGGCCTCGGCTACACCTTC.

The chain couples TRBV3-1 (or the pseudogene TRBV3-2) to TRBJ2-5; D is uncertain. The CDR3 consists of 12 residues. Germline-derived CDR1 and CDR2 are LGHDT and YNNKEL (reference sequence). V was pared by 4 bases and J by 5 bases, with 8 bases between. The CDR3 spells CASSLARETQYF. The CDR3, as DNA: TGTGCCAGCAGCCTGGCGAGGGAGACCCAGTACTTC.

V usage is TRBV3-1 (or the pseudogene TRBV3-2) and J usage is TRBJ1-6, with 7 nucleotides matching TRBD1. Trimming at V came to 6 bases and at J to 12 bases, leaving 8 bases not matched to a gene. The length of the CDR3 is 13 residues. CDR1 is LGHDT, CDR2 YNNKEL, per germline (reference sequence). The CDR3 nucleotides read TGTGCCAGCAGTCAGGGGGAAGACGGACCCCTCCACTTT. This codes for CASSQGEDGPLHF.

V and J are TRBV6-5 and TRBJ1-3; no firm D call. V lost 7 bases and J lost 0, with 7 bases in between. The CDR3 totals 13 residues. CDR1 and CDR2 from the germline V gene are MNHEY and SVGAGI. The CDR3 nucleotides read TGTGCCAGCAAGGAGCCCTCTGGAAACACCATATATTTT. It translates to CASKEPSGNTIYF.

This clone showed up just a few times. V gene TRBV12-5 combines with J gene TRBJ2-7, with TRBD2 as a possible D gene (5 bases). In germline, CDR1 is LGHNT, CDR2 FRNRAP. V was shortened by 6 bases and J by 4 bases, with 19 bases between the two germline ends. CDR3 length: 15 amino acids. CDR3 residues: CASGPMVGVWYEQYF. The CDR3, as DNA: TGTGCTAGTGGCCCGATGGTCGGGGTGTGGTACGAGCAGTACTTC.

The genes are TRBV27 and TRBJ1-2; D is ambiguous. The CDR3 runs 15 residues. Per the germline V gene, CDR1 is MNHEY and CDR2 is SMNVEV (reference sequence). The V end lost 4 bases, the J end lost 6 bases, and 18 bases lay between the germline ends. The CDR3 loop reads CASSSFSTGTDGYTF. In DNA form, the CDR3 reads TGTGCCAGCAGTTCCTTCTCGACGGGAACGGATGGCTACACCTTC.

CDR3 coding DNA: TGTGCCAGCAGCTTAGCGGGACGGGAGAGGGAGACCCAGTACTTC. It is translated as CASSLAGRERETQYF. The rearrangement uses TRBV7-9 and TRBJ2-5; TRBD2 might be the D (6 bases). V was shortened by 0 bases and J by 5 bases, with 13 bases between the two germline ends. Germline values: CDR1 SEHNR, CDR2 FQNEAQ (reference sequence). The CDR3 spans 15 residues.

The V gene is TRBV27, the J gene TRBJ1-6, with 8 bases fitting TRBD1. V was pared by 6 bases and J by 7 bases, with 11 bases of the junction left unmatched. Germline V gene sequence: CDR1 MNHEY, CDR2 SMNVEV (reference sequence). The CDR3 totals 16 residues. DNA for the CDR3: TGTGCCAGCAGCCCACGTCCCCGGACAGGGAATTCACCCCTCCACTTT. Its translation: CASSPRPRTGNSPLHF.

The gene calls are TRBV19 and TRBJ1-1, with a weak D call TRBD1 (5 bases). The CDR3 totals 18 residues. CDR1 is LNHDA and CDR2 is SQIVND in the germline V gene (reference sequence). The ends were cut back, 3 bases at V and 1 base at J, with 21 bases in the middle. The CDR3 spells CASSMGGELALKNTEAFF. In nucleotides, the CDR3 is TGTGCCAGTAGTATGGGGGGGGAGCTGGCCTTAAAGAACACTGAAGCTTTCTTT.